This T cell receptor (beta chain) was documented in a study of blood T cell repertoires in COVID-19. Study context: The United States, Italy and Spain provided the acute and convalescent COVID-19 samples. The cDNA or gDNA used as material had been derived from T cells, B-cell-depleted T cells, or PBMCs.

In the authors' methods: Quantification of nucleated cells was approximated via reference gene primer amplification. TCRdb keeps only in-frame clones here, not all; method: immunoSEQ multiplex PCR. The V and J calls and clone size are taken from that table; D and trimming were inferred from the DNA. This sample has about 75,000 clones, with more than 75% found just once. The CDR3 runs 14 residues. V lost 2 bases to trimming and J lost 2 bases, with 9 bases between them. The germline V gene has CDR1 LGHDT and CDR2 YNNKEL (reference sequence). Material for sequencing was peripheral blood. The sequence came from a human donor in a cohort sampled during active COVID-19. This chain links TRBV3-1 (or the pseudogene TRBV3-2) with TRBJ1-1; D unresolved. The DNA for the CDR3 is TGTGCCAGCAGCCAAAGAGGGATAAACACTGAAGCTTTCTTT. Translation gives CASSQRGINTEAFF.